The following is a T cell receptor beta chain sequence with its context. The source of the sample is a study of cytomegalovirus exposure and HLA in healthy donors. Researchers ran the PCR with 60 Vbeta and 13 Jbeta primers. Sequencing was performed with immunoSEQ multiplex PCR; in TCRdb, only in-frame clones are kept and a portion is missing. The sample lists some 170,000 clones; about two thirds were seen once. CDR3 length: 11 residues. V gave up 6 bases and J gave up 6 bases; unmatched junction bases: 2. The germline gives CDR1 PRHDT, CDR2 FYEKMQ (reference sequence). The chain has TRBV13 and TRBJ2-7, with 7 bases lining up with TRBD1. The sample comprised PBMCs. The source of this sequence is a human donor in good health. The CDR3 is CASRQGREQYF. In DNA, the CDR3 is TGTGCCAGCAGACAGGGGCGCGAGCAGTACTTC. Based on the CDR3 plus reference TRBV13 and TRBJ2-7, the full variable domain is AAGVIQSPRHLIKEKRETATLKCYPIPRHDTVYWYQQGPGQDPQFLISFYEKMQSDKGSIPDRFSAQQFSDYHSELNMSSLELGDSALYFCASRQGREQYFGPGTRLTVT.